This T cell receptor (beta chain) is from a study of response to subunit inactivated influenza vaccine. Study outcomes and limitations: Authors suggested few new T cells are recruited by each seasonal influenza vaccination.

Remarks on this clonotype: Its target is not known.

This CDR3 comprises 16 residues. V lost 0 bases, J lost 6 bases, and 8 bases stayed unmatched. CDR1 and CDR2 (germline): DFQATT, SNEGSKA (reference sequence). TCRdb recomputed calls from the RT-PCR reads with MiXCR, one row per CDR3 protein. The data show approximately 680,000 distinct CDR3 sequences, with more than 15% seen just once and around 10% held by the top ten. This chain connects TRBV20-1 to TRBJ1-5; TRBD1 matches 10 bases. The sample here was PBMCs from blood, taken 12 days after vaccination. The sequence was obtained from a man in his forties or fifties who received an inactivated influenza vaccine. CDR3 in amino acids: CSARDQWGTGAQPQHF. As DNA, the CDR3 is TGCAGTGCTAGAGATCAATGGGGGACAGGGGCTCAGCCCCAGCATTTT.